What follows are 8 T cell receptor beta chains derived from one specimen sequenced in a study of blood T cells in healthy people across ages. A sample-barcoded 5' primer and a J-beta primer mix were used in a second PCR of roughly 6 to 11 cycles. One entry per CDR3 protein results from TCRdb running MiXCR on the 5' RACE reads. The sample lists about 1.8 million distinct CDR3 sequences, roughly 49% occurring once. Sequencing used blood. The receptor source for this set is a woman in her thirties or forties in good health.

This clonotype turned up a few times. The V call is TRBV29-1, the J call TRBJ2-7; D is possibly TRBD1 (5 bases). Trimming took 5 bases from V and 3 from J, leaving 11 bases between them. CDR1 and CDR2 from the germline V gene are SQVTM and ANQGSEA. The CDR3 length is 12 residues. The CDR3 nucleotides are TGCAGCGTTACGGTAGGGGACTACGAGCAGTACTTC. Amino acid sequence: CSVTVGDYEQYF.

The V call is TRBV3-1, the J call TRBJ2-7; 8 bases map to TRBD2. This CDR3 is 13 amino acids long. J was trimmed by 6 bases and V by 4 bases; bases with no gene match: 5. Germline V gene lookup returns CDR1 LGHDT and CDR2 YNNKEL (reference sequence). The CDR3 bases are TGTGCCAGCAGCCCCGCTAGCGGGCTCGAGCAGTACTTC. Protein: CASSPASGLEQYF.

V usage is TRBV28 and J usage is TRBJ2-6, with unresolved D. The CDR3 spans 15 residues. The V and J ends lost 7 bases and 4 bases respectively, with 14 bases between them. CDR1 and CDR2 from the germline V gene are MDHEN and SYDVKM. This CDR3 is CASTQGGPGANVLTF. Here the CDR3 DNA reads TGTGCCAGCACACAAGGTGGGCCAGGGGCCAACGTCCTGACTTTC.

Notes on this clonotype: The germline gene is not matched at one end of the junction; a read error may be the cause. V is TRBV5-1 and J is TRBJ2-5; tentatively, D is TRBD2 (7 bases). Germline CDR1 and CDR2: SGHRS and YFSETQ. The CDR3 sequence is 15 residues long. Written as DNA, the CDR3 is TGCGCCAGCAGCTTGCGGGGGGCCATCGAGGAGACCCGGTACTTC. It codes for CASSLRGAIEETRYF.

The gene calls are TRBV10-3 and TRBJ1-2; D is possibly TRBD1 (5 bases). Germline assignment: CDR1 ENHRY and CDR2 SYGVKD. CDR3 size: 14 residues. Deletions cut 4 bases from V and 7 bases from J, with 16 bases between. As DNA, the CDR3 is TGTGCCATCAGTGGGGACTCCATGGTTCGTGGCTACACCTTC. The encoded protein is CAISGDSMVRGYTF.

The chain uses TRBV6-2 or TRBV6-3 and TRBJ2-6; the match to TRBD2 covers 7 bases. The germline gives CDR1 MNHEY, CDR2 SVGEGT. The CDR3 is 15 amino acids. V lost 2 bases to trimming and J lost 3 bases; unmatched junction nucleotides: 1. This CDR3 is CASSYRGDGANVLTF. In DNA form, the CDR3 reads TGTGCCAGCAGTTACCGGGGGGATGGGGCCAACGTCCTGACTTTC.

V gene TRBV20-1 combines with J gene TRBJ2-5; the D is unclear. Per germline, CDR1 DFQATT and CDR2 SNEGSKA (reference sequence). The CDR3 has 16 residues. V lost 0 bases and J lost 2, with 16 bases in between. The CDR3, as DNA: TGCAGTGCTAGAGATCGGAGTGACTGGCTTCAAGAGACCCAGTACTTC. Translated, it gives CSARDRSDWLQETQYF.

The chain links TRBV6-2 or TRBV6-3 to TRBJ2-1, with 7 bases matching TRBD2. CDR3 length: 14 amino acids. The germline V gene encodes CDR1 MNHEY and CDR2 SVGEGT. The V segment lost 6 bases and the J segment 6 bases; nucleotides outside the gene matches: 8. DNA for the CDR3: TGTGCCAGCAGAGGGACGGGGGGACCCAATGAGCAGTTCTTC. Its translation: CASRGTGGPNEQFF.